One and the same sample provided the 27 T cell receptor beta chains below, sequenced in a study of cytomegalovirus exposure and HLA in healthy donors (dated by TCRdb to about 2017). Libraries were made using the immunoSEQ multiplex PCR assay. For the multiplex PCR, a mixture combining 60 forward primers for TCR Vbeta segments and 13 reverse primers for TCR Jbeta segments was used. TCRdb re-hosts the immuneACCESS table, in-frame sequences only. Its copies lack some clones; in the studies checked, an unresolved V gene accounts for under half of them, and the cause for the rest is not known. This sample lists about 190,000 clones; about 81% were detected once. Clones ranked in the top ten supply approximately 5% of the sample. The specimen was PBMCs. The receptors were gathered from a man aged 25 to 40 in good health and CMV-seropositive.

The rearrangement joins TRBV19 to TRBJ1-5; 9 bases map to TRBD1. J was trimmed by 1 base and V by 5 bases; bases with no gene match: 15. This CDR3 region has 19 residues. Per the germline V gene, CDR1 is LNHDA and CDR2 is SQIVND (reference sequence). The CDR3 DNA is TGTGCCAGTAGTGGATTAACAGGGGGCCGTTACGGGAGCAATCAGCCCCAGCATTTT. Protein product: CASSGLTGGRYGSNQPQHF.

This clone was seen a few times. This sequence joins TRBV28 and TRBJ1-5; TRBD1 matches at 10 bases. The CDR3 is 12 amino acids. The germline V gene has CDR1 MDHEN and CDR2 SYDVKM. J lost 5 bases, V lost 8 bases, and 0 bases had no gene match. CDR3 coding DNA: TGTGCCAGCGGGACAGGGGATCAGCCCCAGCATTTT. As protein: CASGTGDQPQHF.

This clone was seen a handful of times. V gene TRBV7-9 combines with J gene TRBJ2-6; the D gene is possibly TRBD1 (5 bases). With 5 bases removed from V and 0 bases from J, the gap between germline ends came to 8 bases. This CDR3 comprises 15 residues. Germline lookup yields CDR1 SEHNR and CDR2 FQNEAQ (reference sequence). The CDR3 protein is CASSQGFSGANVLTF. CDR3 sequence (DNA): TGTGCCAGCAGCCAGGGATTCTCTGGGGCCAACGTCCTGACTTTC.

The chain employs TRBV4-3 and TRBJ2-6; maybe TRBD2 (5 bases). The CDR3 contains 15 residues. Germline CDR1 is LGHNA and CDR2 is YSLEER. Trimming cost V 0 bases and J 2 bases, with 5 bases left between them. In DNA, the CDR3 is TGCGCCAGCAGCCAAGAGAGGGCTGGGGCCAACGTCCTGACTTTC. Encoded protein: CASSQERAGANVLTF.

The chain links TRBV30 to TRBJ2-5, with 8 bases identical to TRBD1. This CDR3 region has 13 residues. Germline V CDR1 and CDR2: GTSNPN, SVGIG (reference sequence). The V and J ends lost 4 bases and 2 bases, in that order; junction bases with no gene match: 3. The CDR3 nucleotides are TGTGCCTGGAACAGGGGGTCACAAGAGACCCAGTACTTC. Residues: CAWNRGSQETQYF.

This clone occurred a few times. V is TRBV10-3 and J is TRBJ1-2; perhaps TRBD1 as D (5 bases). The CDR3 has 13 amino acids. The germline V gene encodes CDR1 ENHRY and CDR2 SYGVKD. V was shortened by 7 bases and J by 0 bases, with 9 bases between the two germline ends. This CDR3 reads CAITPTANYGYTF. The CDR3 nucleotides read TGTGCCATCACCCCGACAGCTAACTATGGCTACACCTTC.

The gene calls are TRBV14 and TRBJ1-5; D is ambiguous. The CDR3 extends over 13 amino acids. Trimming removed 2 bases from V and 5 bases from J, with 7 bases in between. CDR1 SGHDN and CDR2 FVKESK come from the germline V gene. This CDR3 reads CASSQHIDQPQHF. CDR3 coding DNA: TGTGCCAGCAGCCAACATATAGATCAGCCCCAGCATTTT.

The chain joins TRBV6-5 to TRBJ2-1; D is perhaps TRBD2 (6 bases). CDR1 is MNHEY and CDR2 is SVGAGI in the germline V gene. With 1 base removed from V and 1 base from J, the gap between germline ends came to 11 bases. CDR3 length: 16 residues. The CDR3 region has the DNA TGTGCCAGCAGTTACTACGGACTAAGGTCCTACAATGAGCAGTTCTTC. It is translated as CASSYYGLRSYNEQFF.

The chain is built from TRBV6-1 and TRBJ2-3, with 7 bases fitting TRBD1. After removal of 10 bases from V and 6 bases from J, the junction contained 10 bases not matched to a gene. The germline gives CDR1 MNHNS, CDR2 SASEGT. The CDR3 loop spans 13 amino acids. The CDR3 loop reads CAIRQGSLDTQYF. The CDR3 DNA sequence: TGTGCCATACGACAGGGTAGTTTGGATACGCAGTATTTT.

This chain links TRBV7-3 with TRBJ1-1; tentative D call: TRBD1 (6 bases). Germline V gives CDR1 SGHTA, CDR2 FQGTGA. The CDR3 contains 17 residues. V was shortened by 5 bases and J by 1 base, with 20 bases between the two germline ends. CDR3 loop: CASSPEVGDTQNTEAFF. As DNA, the CDR3 is TGTGCCAGCAGCCCCGAGGTAGGGGACACACAGAACACTGAAGCTTTCTTT.

The V and J genes are TRBV11-2 and TRBJ2-2, with D tentatively TRBD2 (6 bases). Germline CDR1 SGHAT, CDR2 FQNNGV. V was shortened by 1 base and J by 1 base, with 7 bases between the two germline ends. There are 15 residues in the CDR3. The CDR3 spells CASSLGDLNTGELFF. The CDR3 DNA reads TGTGCCAGCAGCTTAGGGGACTTGAACACCGGGGAGCTGTTTTTT.

This chain uses TRBV9 with TRBJ2-1; D is possibly TRBD2 (5 bases). This CDR3 comprises 18 residues. V was trimmed by 0 bases and J by 7 bases, leaving 23 bases between them. Germline CDR1 SGDLS, CDR2 YYNGEE. CDR3 DNA sequence: TGTGCCAGCAGCGTAGGGTGGGCGGCCGCGGAGAGGGAAAATGAGCAGTTCTTC. Translated: CASSVGWAAAERENEQFF. Full variable domain (rest looked up from reference TRBV9 and TRBJ2-1): DSGVTQTPKHLITATGQRVTLRCSPRSGDLSVYWYQQSLDQGLQFLIQYYNGEERAKGNILERFSAQQFPDLHSELNLSSLELGDSALYFCASSVGWAAAERENEQFFGPGTRLTVL.

The DNA for the CDR3 is TGTGCCAGCAGCCAAGATTCAGTGCTCAGCACAGATACGCAGTATTTT. As protein: CASSQDSVLSTDTQYF. This rearrangement joins TRBV4-2 to TRBJ2-3; D remains unclear. Deletions cut 0 bases from V and 0 bases from J, with 10 bases between. The CDR3 is made up of 16 amino acids. Germline CDR1 LGHNA, CDR2 YNFKEQ.

V gene TRBV29-1 combines with J gene TRBJ2-1; 9 bases are a match to TRBD2. This CDR3 comprises 15 residues. Per the germline V gene, CDR1 is SQVTM and CDR2 is ANQGSEA. The trim removed 4 bases at V and 4 bases at J, leaving 8 bases unmatched. This chain's CDR3 is CSVVVSGRFYNEQFF. CDR3 bases: TGCAGCGTTGTGGTTAGCGGGAGATTTTACAATGAGCAGTTCTTC.

This clone was counted between two and nine times. The chain links TRBV29-1 to TRBJ1-2, with 10 bases fitting TRBD1. V shed 7 bases and J 3 bases; nucleotides not matched to a gene: 5. CDR3 length: 13 residues. Germline loops: CDR1 SQVTM, CDR2 ANQGSEA. CDR3: CSAGDRGDYGYTF. CDR3 bases: TGCAGCGCCGGGGACAGGGGAGACTATGGCTACACCTTC. Looking up the rest from reference TRBV29-1 and TRBJ1-2 gives the full variable domain: SAVISQKPSRDICQRGTSLTIQCQVDSQVTMMFWYRQQPGQSLTLIATANQGSEATYESGFVIDKFPISRPNLTFSTLTVSNMSPEDSSIYLCSAGDRGDYGYTFGSGTRLTVV.

The chain employs TRBV18 and TRBJ1-1; possibly TRBD1 for D (6 bases). CDR3 length equals 13 residues. V dropped 6 bases and J dropped 4 bases, with 12 bases sitting between them. The germline V gene has CDR1 KGHSH and CDR2 LQKENI. The CDR3, as DNA: TGTGCCAGCTCGCAACAGGGTGGCACTGAAGCTTTCTTT. Its translation is CASSQQGGTEAFF.

Points on this clone: Within the sample, other DNA sequences also encode this same CDR3. The V call is TRBV5-4, the J call TRBJ1-6, with 7 positions matching TRBD1. After removal of 4 bases from V and 7 bases from J, the junction contained 5 bases not matched to a gene. This CDR3 spans 14 amino acids. Germline CDR1 is SGHNT and CDR2 is YYREEE (reference sequence). This CDR3 is CASSGPGQNSPLHF. Here the CDR3 DNA reads TGTGCCAGCAGCGGTCCGGGACAGAATTCACCCCTCCACTTT. The whole variable domain, filled in from reference TRBV5-4 and TRBJ1-6, reads ETGVTQSPTHLIKTRGQQVTLRCSSQSGHNTVSWYQQALGQGPQFIFQYYREEENGRGNFPPRFSGLQFPNYSSELNVNALELDDSALYLCASSGPGQNSPLHFGNGTRLTVT.

The chain has TRBV7-8 and TRBJ2-3, with D perhaps TRBD2 (5 bases). The length of the CDR3 is 16 residues. Germline lookup yields CDR1 SGHVS and CDR2 FQNEAQ. V shed 5 bases and J shed 2 bases, with 17 bases lying between them. The CDR3 DNA is TGTGCCAGCAGCCCCCTGGCTGGGAGAATCACAGATACGCAGTATTTT. Translated, it gives CASSPLAGRITDTQYF.

This rearrangement joins TRBV28 to TRBJ2-3; D is possibly TRBD1 (6 bases). CDR1 and CDR2 from the germline V gene are MDHEN and SYDVKM. The V end was cut by 3 bases, the J end by 0 bases, with 19 bases between. This CDR3 contains 18 residues. The CDR3 spells CASSFGPGVRTSTDTQYF. CDR3 nucleotides: TGTGCCAGCAGTTTCGGCCCAGGGGTTCGGACTAGCACAGATACGCAGTATTTT. The complete variable domain, with remaining parts taken from reference TRBV28 and TRBJ2-3, reads DVKVTQSSRYLVKRTGEKVFLECVQDMDHENMFWYRQDPGLGLRLIYFSYDVKMKEKGDIPEGYSVSREKKERFSLILESASTNQTSMYLCASSFGPGVRTSTDTQYFGPGTRLTVL.

This clone has only a few counts. The CDR3 bases are TGTGCCAGCAGCCGACAGGGTCAATTGGGGAATGAGCAGTTCTTC. This gives the protein CASSRQGQLGNEQFF. The chain is built from TRBV5-8 and TRBJ2-1; 7 nucleotides match TRBD1. In germline, CDR1 is SGHTS, CDR2 YDEGEE. There are 15 residues in the CDR3. The ends lost 4 bases at V and 7 bases at J; junction bases unmatched: 11.

CDR3 in amino acids: CASSQDTGSGNQPQHF. In nucleotides, the CDR3 is TGCGCCAGCAGCCAAGATACGGGTAGTGGCAATCAGCCCCAGCATTTT. The chain links TRBV4-3 to TRBJ1-5; D not certain. The germline V gene encodes CDR1 LGHNA and CDR2 YSLEER. The CDR3 length is 16 residues. Trimming removed 0 bases at V and 2 bases at J, with 11 bases between.

The J gene is TRBJ2-7, the V gene TRBV20-1, with D possibly being TRBD1 (5 bases). The V gene lost 5 bases and the J gene lost 3 bases, with 8 bases spanning the gap. The CDR3 is 11 amino acids. The germline CDR1 and CDR2 sequences are DFQATT and SNEGSKA (reference sequence). The CDR3 reads CSAFDSYEQYF. In nucleotides, the CDR3 is TGCAGTGCTTTCGACAGCTACGAGCAGTACTTC.

The V call is TRBV5-1, the J call TRBJ2-7; 9 bases are a match to TRBD1. Germline V lookup: CDR1 SGHRS, CDR2 YFSETQ. V trimming: 3 bases; J trimming: 4 bases; junction bases outside the gene matches: 8. The CDR3 length is 15 residues. DNA for the CDR3: TGCGCCAGCAGCTGGGGGGACAGGGAATATTACGAGCAGTACTTC. This gives the protein CASSWGDREYYEQYF. Full variable domain (missing parts from reference TRBV5-1 and TRBJ2-7): KAGVTQTPRYLIKTRGQQVTLSCSPISGHRSVSWYQQTPGQGLQFLFEYFSETQRNKGNFPGRFSGRQFSNSRSEMNVSTLELGDSALYLCASSWGDREYYEQYFGPGTRLTVT.

In this sample, this clone turned up once. CDR3 in amino acids: CASSLGGDRGEQFF. CDR3 bases: TGTGCCAGCAGCTTAGGGGGGGACAGGGGTGAGCAGTTCTTC. The chain employs TRBV7-2 and TRBJ2-1; 10 bases fit TRBD1. V trimming: 1 base; J trimming: 9 bases; junction bases outside the gene matches: 3. CDR1 and CDR2 from the germline V gene are SGHTA and FQGNSA. CDR3 length: 14 amino acids.

The CDR3: CASSDAKEGLAGVVYDNEQFF. DNA of the CDR3: TGTGCCAGCAGTGACGCGAAGGAGGGACTAGCGGGAGTCGTATATGACAATGAGCAGTTCTTC. The V and J genes are TRBV6-4 and TRBJ2-1; 14 bases align to TRBD2. CDR1 and CDR2 (germline): MRHNA, SNTAGT. V shed 2 bases, J shed 5 bases, and the junction held 17 bases outside the gene matches. This CDR3 has 21 amino acids.

This chain uses TRBV27 with TRBJ2-6; D is undetermined. Germline V gene sequence: CDR1 MNHEY, CDR2 SMNVEV (reference sequence). Trimming pared 2 bases from V and 0 bases from J, leaving 8 bases between. The CDR3 sequence is 16 residues long. The CDR3 DNA reads TGTGCCAGCAGTTTAGAATCGAGCTCTGGGGCCAACGTCCTGACTTTC. As protein: CASSLESSSGANVLTF.

The rearrangement uses TRBV7-2 and TRBJ2-7; 7 positions match TRBD2. Germline CDR1 SGHTA, CDR2 FQGNSA. The CDR3 spans 15 residues. V dropped 1 base and J dropped 4; count of bases not matched to a gene: 7. The CDR3 bases are TGTGCCAGCAGCTTAGAAGGCGCGGGGGTATACGAGCAGTACTTC. Encoded protein: CASSLEGAGVYEQYF. Using reference TRBV7-2 and TRBJ2-7 for the parts outside the CDR3, the full variable domain is GAGVSQSPSNKVTEKGKDVELRCDPISGHTALYWYRQSLGQGLEFLIYFQGNSAPDKSGLPSDRFSAERTGGSVSTLTIQRTQQEDSAVYLCASSLEGAGVYEQYFGPGTRLTVT.